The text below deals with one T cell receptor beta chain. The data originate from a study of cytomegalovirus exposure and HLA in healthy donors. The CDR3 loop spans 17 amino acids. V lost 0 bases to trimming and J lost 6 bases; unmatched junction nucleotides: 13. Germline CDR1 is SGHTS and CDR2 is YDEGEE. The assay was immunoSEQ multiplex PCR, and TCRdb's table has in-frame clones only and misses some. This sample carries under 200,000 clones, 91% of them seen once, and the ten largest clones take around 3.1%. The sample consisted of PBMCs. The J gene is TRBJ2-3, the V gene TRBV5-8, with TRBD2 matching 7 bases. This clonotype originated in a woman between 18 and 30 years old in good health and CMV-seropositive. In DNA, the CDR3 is TGTGCCAGCAGCTTGGCCAGAGCGGCTAGCGGCAGGGATACGCAGTATTTT. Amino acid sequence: CASSLARAASGRDTQYF.